The 22 T cell receptor beta chains below come from one sample, sequenced in a study of shared T cell receptors in the human thymus. Generated by immunoSEQ multiplex PCR, the TCRdb table keeps only in-frame clones and is missing some. The sample lists more than 550,000 clones, roughly 86% occurring once. The sample also formed part of further work on human thymus T cells.

Sequencing used thymocytes. The receptors originated from a boy under two years old with a congenital heart defect.

The rearrangement uses TRBV12-5 and TRBJ2-7, with 7 bases fitting TRBD2. The germline V gene encodes CDR1 LGHNT and CDR2 FRNRAP. The junction had 12 bases not matched to a gene; V was cut back by 4 bases and J by 0 bases. The CDR3 extends over 17 amino acids. CDR3 in amino acids: CASGSPSGGPNSYEQYF. CDR3 nucleotides: TGTGCTAGTGGTTCCCCCTCGGGGGGACCGAACTCCTACGAGCAGTACTTC.

The rearrangement uses TRBV2 and TRBJ2-3; tentatively, D is TRBD2 (6 bases). Germline CDR1 is SNHLY and CDR2 is FYNNEI. V was trimmed by 8 bases and J by 0 bases, leaving 12 bases between them. This CDR3 has 14 amino acids. This CDR3 is CASPGGTSTDTQYF. CDR3 nucleotide sequence: TGTGCCAGCCCCGGGGGAACCAGCACAGATACGCAGTATTTT.

The chain links TRBV15 to TRBJ2-7; perhaps TRBD1 as D (6 bases). The CDR3 has 17 residues. The V gene's germline CDR1 is LNHNV and CDR2 YYDKDF (reference sequence). The V and J ends lost 0 bases and 3 bases respectively, with 18 bases between them. CDR3 bases: TGTGCCACCAGCAGAGACTACAGGGTGTTTGCACTCTACGAGCAGTACTTC. It yields the protein CATSRDYRVFALYEQYF.

CDR3 coding DNA: TGTGCCAGCAGTCCACCTGACTTTGCCGGGGAGCTGTTTTTT. Translated, it gives CASSPPDFAGELFF. V usage is TRBV28 and J usage is TRBJ2-2; D ambiguous. Per germline, CDR1 MDHEN and CDR2 SYDVKM. V was shortened by 5 bases and J by 6 bases, with 13 bases between the two germline ends. CDR3 size: 14 residues.

This clone was detected a few times. The rearrangement links TRBV19 to TRBJ2-1; 7 bases are shared with TRBD2. Trimming cost V 5 bases and J 9 bases; bases outside gene matches: 13. The V gene's germline CDR1 is LNHDA and CDR2 SQIVND (reference sequence). The CDR3 covers 15 residues. CDR3 region: CASSPRCGSWGEQFF. The CDR3 DNA reads as TGTGCCAGTAGTCCGCGTTGCGGGAGTTGGGGTGAGCAGTTCTTC.

V gene TRBV6-6 combines with J gene TRBJ1-5, with D hard to call. Trimming cost V 7 bases and J 7 bases, with 11 bases left between them. CDR1 and CDR2 (germline): MNHNY, SVGAGI (reference sequence). The length of the CDR3 is 12 residues. The CDR3 sequence is CASMVKQQPQHF. CDR3 sequence (DNA): TGTGCCAGCATGGTGAAACAGCAGCCCCAGCATTTT.

This clone has a handful of counts. CDR3 sequence reads: CASSQDLGATGYTF. The CDR3 nucleotides are TGCGCCAGCAGCCAAGATCTTGGGGCGACTGGCTACACCTTC. This chain joins TRBV4-3 and TRBJ1-2; D is perhaps TRBD1 (5 bases). Germline V gives CDR1 LGHNA, CDR2 YSLEER. With 0 bases removed from V and 7 bases from J, the gap between germline ends came to 12 bases. The CDR3 sequence is 14 residues long.

V and J are TRBV9 and TRBJ2-1, with a tentative D call TRBD2 (6 bases). The CDR3 contains 16 residues. Germline CDR1 reads SGDLS; CDR2 reads YYNGEE. Trimming left V 6 bases short and J 6 bases short, with 22 bases between. The CDR3 is CASTGPGLTYPNEQFF. The CDR3 region has the DNA TGTGCCAGCACAGGACCGGGACTCACATACCCCAATGAGCAGTTCTTC.

This clone occurred once. This chain joins TRBV6-1 and TRBJ1-2; the match to TRBD1 covers 8 bases. The CDR3 totals 14 residues. CDR1 is MNHNS and CDR2 is SASEGT in the germline V gene. The J segment lost 8 bases and the V segment lost 5 bases, leaving 10 bases of the junction unmatched. The CDR3: CASSPPDRVGGYTF. The CDR3 DNA reads as TGTGCCAGCAGTCCCCCGGACAGGGTGGGAGGCTACACCTTC.

Comment on this clone: A read error may produce the germline difference seen at one junction end. The rearrangement joins TRBV2 to TRBJ2-1; 15 bases fit TRBD2. The CDR3 covers 18 residues. Germline values: CDR1 SNHLY, CDR2 FYNNEI. Here the CDR3 reads CASNEGLAGGRDYNEQFF. CDR3 sequence (DNA): TGTGCCAGCAATGAAGGACTAGCGGGAGGGAGGGACTACAATGAGCAGTTCTTC.

This clone was observed a single time. The CDR3 sequence: CASSFLGGGGQETQYF. DNA for the CDR3: TGTGCCAGCAGTTTTCTGGGGGGGGGAGGACAAGAGACCCAGTACTTC. The V call is TRBV28, the J call TRBJ2-5; 7 bases are a match to TRBD2. V lost 3 bases, J lost 2 bases, and 9 bases stayed unmatched. CDR1 is MDHEN and CDR2 is SYDVKM in the germline V gene. This CDR3 comprises 16 residues.

CDR3 bases: TGTGCCACCAGCAGAGATCTTGGGACAGGGGACGAGCAGTACTTC. It yields the protein CATSRDLGTGDEQYF. This rearrangement joins TRBV15 to TRBJ2-7, with TRBD1 matching 10 bases. V gave up 0 bases and J gave up 5 bases; unmatched junction bases: 4. The germline V gene encodes CDR1 LNHNV and CDR2 YYDKDF (reference sequence). The CDR3 covers 15 residues.

The genes are TRBV28 and TRBJ1-4, with TRBD1 identical over 8 bases. Germline assignment: CDR1 MDHEN and CDR2 SYDVKM. This CDR3 comprises 15 residues. V dropped 3 bases and J dropped 8; count of bases not matched to a gene: 8. CDR3 residues: CASSFGTGRGEKLFF. In DNA, the CDR3 is TGTGCCAGCAGTTTTGGGACAGGAAGAGGGGAAAAACTGTTTTTT.

On this clone: Other DNA sequences from this sample encode an identical CDR3 as well. The V call is TRBV27, the J call TRBJ1-2; 11 bases agree with TRBD1. The CDR3 has 15 residues. Per germline, CDR1 MNHEY and CDR2 SMNVEV (reference sequence). V shed 5 bases, J shed 5 bases, and the junction held 7 bases outside the gene matches. The CDR3 DNA reads as TGTGCCAGCAGTCCCCGGGACAGGGGGAATTATGGCTACACCTTC. Translated: CASSPRDRGNYGYTF.

This rearrangement joins TRBV28 to TRBJ2-5; TRBD2 matches at 15 bases. This CDR3 region has 18 residues. Germline-derived CDR1 and CDR2 are MDHEN and SYDVKM. Trimming at V came to 0 bases and at J to 1 base, leaving 3 bases not matched to a gene. The CDR3: CASSLWGTSGRFQETQYF. The DNA of the CDR3 is TGTGCCAGCAGTTTATGGGGGACTAGCGGGAGGTTCCAAGAGACCCAGTACTTC. The full variable domain, rest sourced from reference TRBV28 and TRBJ2-5, is DVKVTQSSRYLVKRTGEKVFLECVQDMDHENMFWYRQDPGLGLRLIYFSYDVKMKEKGDIPEGYSVSREKKERFSLILESASTNQTSMYLCASSLWGTSGRFQETQYFGPGTRLLVL.

V is TRBV6-5 and J is TRBJ2-5, with 7 bases aligning to TRBD1. The trim removed 2 bases at V and 5 bases at J, leaving 2 bases unmatched. The CDR3 consists of 13 residues. The V gene's germline CDR1 is MNHEY and CDR2 SVGAGI. The CDR3 DNA reads as TGTGCCAGCAGTTACGTCAGGGGGGAGACCCAGTACTTC. Amino acid sequence: CASSYVRGETQYF.

As DNA, the CDR3 is TGCGCCAGCAGCTCGACTAGCCTTCCCCCAATGCATTCACCCCTCCACTTT. Protein product: CASSSTSLPPMHSPLHF. The chain uses TRBV5-1 and TRBJ1-6; D call uncertain. This CDR3 spans 17 amino acids. Germline V gives CDR1 SGHRS, CDR2 YFSETQ. Trimming cost V 3 bases and J 8 bases, with 21 bases left between them.

The gene calls are TRBV5-6 and TRBJ1-5; a possible D gene is TRBD1 (5 bases). Per germline, CDR1 SGHDT and CDR2 YYEEEE. V shed 1 base and J shed 2 bases, with 10 bases lying between them. The CDR3 consists of 15 residues. The CDR3 nucleotides are TGTGCCAGCAGCTTGAGGGGCCATGGCAATCAGCCCCAGCATTTT. Translation gives CASSLRGHGNQPQHF.

This chain links TRBV6-1 with TRBJ2-1; TRBD1 might be the D (5 bases). Trimming removed 8 bases at V and 3 bases at J, with 14 bases between. The CDR3 has 14 residues. The germline gives CDR1 MNHNS, CDR2 SASEGT. The CDR3 region has the DNA TGTGCCAGCCCTAGTGGGCAGGGCTACAATGAGCAGTTCTTC. Amino acid sequence: CASPSGQGYNEQFF.

The gene calls are TRBV7-2 and TRBJ1-3, with 7 bases matching TRBD1. This CDR3 region has 15 residues. Germline V gene sequence: CDR1 SGHTA, CDR2 FQGNSA. V dropped 3 bases and J dropped 1; count of bases not matched to a gene: 3. Written as DNA, the CDR3 is TGTGCCAGCAGCTTCGACAGGGATTCTGGAAACACCATATATTTT. This encodes CASSFDRDSGNTIYF.

The rearrangement uses TRBV7-6 and TRBJ2-6; D is perhaps TRBD1 (6 bases). Per germline, CDR1 SGHVS and CDR2 FNYEAQ. Trimming left V 5 bases short and J 4 bases short, with 18 bases between. The CDR3 is made up of 17 amino acids. The CDR3: CASSPDSVFCGANVLTF. The CDR3, as DNA: TGTGCCAGCAGCCCGGACAGTGTTTTTTGCGGGGCCAACGTCCTGACTTTC. The variable domain in full, with the rest retrieved from reference TRBV7-6 and TRBJ2-6, is GAGVSQSPRYKVTKRGQDVALRCDPISGHVSLYWYRQALGQGPEFLTYFNYEAQQDKSGLPNDRFSAERPEGSISTLTIQRTEQRDSAMYRCASSPDSVFCGANVLTFGAGSRLTVL.

The chain couples TRBV27 to TRBJ2-1; 11 nucleotides agree with TRBD1. Germline loops: CDR1 MNHEY, CDR2 SMNVEV (reference sequence). CDR3 length equals 14 residues. The trim removed 6 bases at V and 8 bases at J, leaving 6 bases unmatched. The CDR3 reads CASSGTGGYYEQFF. CDR3 sequence (DNA): TGTGCCAGCAGCGGGACAGGGGGGTATTATGAGCAGTTCTTC.